These 16 T cell receptor beta chains share one sample of origin, sequenced in a study of blood T cell repertoires in COVID-19. The data were produced by immunoSEQ multiplex PCR, yet TCRdb's version contains in-frame clones alone and is incomplete. Of about 26,000 clones in the sample, under 90% were seen once. Sequencing was carried out using peripheral blood. Receptors were obtained from a human donor in a cohort sampled during active COVID-19.

The V call is TRBV27, the J call TRBJ2-1; possible D gene TRBD1, 6 bases. This CDR3 spans 15 amino acids. V lost 5 bases to trimming and J lost 10 bases, with 21 bases between them. The germline V gene has CDR1 MNHEY and CDR2 SMNVEV (reference sequence). CDR3 sequence (DNA): TGTGCCAGCAGTCCGCGACAGGTGTTAGGTCTCGAGCAGTTCTTC. Amino acids: CASSPRQVLGLEQFF.

J is TRBJ2-5 and V is TRBV19; D is unresolved. This CDR3 contains 13 residues. V was clipped by 3 bases and J by 5 bases, with 10 bases between them. CDR1 is LNHDA and CDR2 is SQIVND in the germline V gene (reference sequence). In DNA, the CDR3 is TGTGCCAGTAGTATGTTATCCGGGGAGACCCAGTACTTC. Its protein is CASSMLSGETQYF.

The chain employs TRBV29-1 and TRBJ1-1; D remains ambiguous. The germline CDR1 and CDR2 sequences are SQVTM and ANQGSEA. This CDR3 has 12 residues. V was pared by 6 bases and J by 4 bases, with 12 bases between. The CDR3 loop reads CSVRKSSTEAFF. DNA of the CDR3: TGCAGCGTCCGAAAGTCCAGCACTGAAGCTTTCTTT.

This chain links TRBV27 with TRBJ1-1, with unresolved D. Germline-derived CDR1 and CDR2 are MNHEY and SMNVEV (reference sequence). This CDR3 region has 16 residues. With 4 bases removed from V and 0 bases from J, the gap between germline ends came to 15 bases. The chain's CDR3 is CASSSGRAFLNTEAFF. CDR3 DNA: TGTGCCAGCAGTTCCGGGAGGGCCTTCTTGAACACTGAAGCTTTCTTT.

The chain is built from TRBV18 and TRBJ2-5; no clear D. Per the germline V gene, CDR1 is KGHSH and CDR2 is LQKENI. The CDR3 length is 14 residues. V lost 0 bases and J 3 bases, leaving 8 bases between the germline ends. The CDR3 DNA follows: TGTGCCAGCTCACCACCGCTCAGCGAAGAGACCCAGTACTTC. This translates into CASSPPLSEETQYF.

This clone was counted a single time. This chain connects TRBV11-2 to TRBJ2-3, with a weak D call TRBD1 (6 bases). Germline V gives CDR1 SGHAT, CDR2 FQNNGV. V lost 4 bases and J 0 bases, leaving 11 bases between the germline ends. This CDR3 has 15 amino acids. The CDR3 loop is CASSSLQGSTDTQYF. CDR3 DNA sequence: TGTGCCAGCAGCTCATTACAGGGCAGCACAGATACGCAGTATTTT.

This chain links TRBV5-1 with TRBJ2-2; D is possibly TRBD1 (5 bases). Deletions cut 0 bases from V and 5 bases from J, with 8 bases between. This CDR3 has 14 residues. Germline values: CDR1 SGHRS, CDR2 YFSETQ. The CDR3 reads CASSLGQGTGELFF. Here the CDR3 DNA reads TGCGCCAGCAGCTTGGGGCAGGGAACCGGGGAGCTGTTTTTT.

The chain uses TRBV3-1 (or the pseudogene TRBV3-2) and TRBJ1-4; D possibly corresponds to TRBD1 (5 bases). The CDR3 is made up of 14 amino acids. CDR1 and CDR2 from the germline V gene are LGHDT and YNNKEL (reference sequence). The V gene lost 4 bases and the J gene lost 10 bases, with 16 bases spanning the gap. The CDR3: CASSRGRLGGKLFF. The CDR3 bases are TGTGCCAGCAGCCGAGGACGTCTGGGGGGAAAACTGTTTTTT.

In its sample, this clone was seen once. This chain links TRBV4-2 with TRBJ1-1; D unclear. There are 12 residues in the CDR3. From germline, CDR1 is LGHNA and CDR2 YNFKEQ. Trimming removed 1 base at V and 2 bases at J, with 2 bases between. Written as DNA, the CDR3 is TGTGCCAGCAGCCAAGCAAACACTGAAGCTTTCTTT. It yields the protein CASSQANTEAFF.

The chain is built from TRBV19 and TRBJ2-7; D is possibly TRBD2 (5 bases). Germline V CDR1 and CDR2: LNHDA, SQIVND (reference sequence). V was clipped by 5 bases and J by 4 bases, with 12 bases between them. The length of the CDR3 is 13 residues. The CDR3 region has the DNA TGTGCCAGTAGTCCAGGACGGGAATACGAGCAGTACTTC. Translating it yields CASSPGREYEQYF. Looking up the rest from reference TRBV19 and TRBJ2-7 gives the full variable domain: DGGITQSPKYLFRKEGQNVTLSCEQNLNHDAMYWYRQDPGQGLRLIYYSQIVNDFQKGDIAEGYSVSREKKESFPLTVTSAQKNPTAFYLCASSPGREYEQYFGPGTRLTVT.

The genes are TRBV19 and TRBJ1-1; D gene unclear. V shed 1 base and J shed 3 bases, with 12 bases lying between them. The germline gives CDR1 LNHDA, CDR2 SQIVND (reference sequence). This CDR3 has 15 amino acids. The CDR3 DNA sequence: TGTGCCAGTAGTATAGGTGTCGGGTTCTACACTGAAGCTTTCTTT. It is translated as CASSIGVGFYTEAFF.

The V gene is TRBV21-1, the J gene TRBJ2-1; TRBD2 is taken as the D call from the table, unchecked against the DNA. TRBV21-1 is a known pseudogene. This CDR3 is built from 16 residues. CDR3 amino acids: CASSKVVGRWPSEQFF. The CDR3 DNA reads TGTGCCAGCAGCAAAGTTGTCGGGAGGTGGCCTAGTGAGCAGTTCTTC.

Turning to this clone: Other DNA sequences in the same sample also yield this CDR3. V is TRBV3-1 (or the pseudogene TRBV3-2) and J is TRBJ2-3; 12 bases are a match to TRBD2. There are 15 residues in the CDR3. The germline CDR1 and CDR2 sequences are LGHDT and YNNKEL (reference sequence). V gave up 3 bases and J gave up 3 bases; unmatched junction bases: 1. CDR3 in DNA: TGTGCCAGCAGCCAGACTAGCGGGGGTACAGATACGCAGTATTTT. This sequence encodes CASSQTSGGTDTQYF.

V usage is TRBV18 and J usage is TRBJ1-1; 7 nucleotides align to TRBD1. Trimming cost V 4 bases and J 1 base; bases outside gene matches: 3. In germline, CDR1 is KGHSH, CDR2 LQKENI. The CDR3 is made up of 14 amino acids. CDR3 amino acids: CASSLQGRNTEAFF. In nucleotides, the CDR3 is TGTGCCAGCTCACTACAGGGGCGGAACACTGAAGCTTTCTTT.

In DNA form, the CDR3 reads TGTGCCAGCAGCTTAGGGTTGGGGGGGACCCAGTACTTC. It encodes CASSLGLGGTQYF. This chain connects TRBV7-9 to TRBJ2-5, with D possibly TRBD2 on 6 matching bases. CDR3 length: 13 residues. CDR1 and CDR2 (germline): SEHNR, FQNEAQ (reference sequence). V was trimmed by 1 base and J by 7 bases, leaving 10 bases between them.

This chain uses TRBV5-4 with TRBJ2-2, with 12 positions matching TRBD2. CDR1 SGHNT and CDR2 YYREEE come from the germline V gene (reference sequence). Losses at the gene ends were 5 bases for V and 7 bases for J; bases not matched to a gene: 9. This CDR3 contains 16 residues. The CDR3 region has the DNA TGTGCCAGCAGTTCTGGACTAGCGGGGATGGTCGGGGAGCTGTTTTTT. It yields the protein CASSSGLAGMVGELFF.